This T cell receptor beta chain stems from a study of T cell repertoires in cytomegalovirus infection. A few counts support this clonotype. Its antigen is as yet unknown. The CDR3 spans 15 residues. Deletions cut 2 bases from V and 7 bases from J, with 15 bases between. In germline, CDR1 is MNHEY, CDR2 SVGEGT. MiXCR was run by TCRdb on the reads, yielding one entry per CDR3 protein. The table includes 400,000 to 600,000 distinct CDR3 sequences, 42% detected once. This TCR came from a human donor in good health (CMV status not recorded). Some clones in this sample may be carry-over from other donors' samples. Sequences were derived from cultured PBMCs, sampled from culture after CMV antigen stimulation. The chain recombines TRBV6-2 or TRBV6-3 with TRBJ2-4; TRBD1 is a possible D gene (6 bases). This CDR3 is CASSYRVQGSNIQYF. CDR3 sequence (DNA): TGTGCCAGCAGTTACCGCGTGCAGGGGTCGAACATTCAGTACTTC.